The T cell receptor (beta chain) under discussion was sequenced for a study of beta chain features in type 1 diabetes. Study findings and constraints: Significant though moderate, a shortening of TCRB CDR3s appeared in all four CD4+ subsets of Type 1 diabetes patients. A possible short-template PCR bias applies equally to patients and controls.

This clone was detected only a few times. Its target is unknown. This CDR3 is built from 14 residues. V lost 6 bases, J lost 5 bases, and 20 bases lay in between. Per the germline V gene, CDR1 is SQVTM and CDR2 is ANQGSEA. It was one heparinised blood draw, averaging about 116 mL, that each donor gave. The whole isolated RNA underwent reverse transcription, so sequencing captured expressed TCRB transcripts. Sequencing used immunoSEQ multiplex PCR; TCRdb keeps in-frame clones, though not all of them. This sample yields about 160,000 clones, of which 6.5% to 8.5% are seen a single time; 0.54% belongs to the top ten.

The sequenced sample consisted of central memory CD4+ T cells from blood. The chain is built from TRBV29-1 and TRBJ2-7, with a possible D match to TRBD1 (7 bases). The sequence came from a young woman with type 1 diabetes. DNA for the CDR3: TGCAGCGTCGGAGGGGGCGCAAGGGTTGACGAGCAGTACTTC. It codes for CSVGGGARVDEQYF.